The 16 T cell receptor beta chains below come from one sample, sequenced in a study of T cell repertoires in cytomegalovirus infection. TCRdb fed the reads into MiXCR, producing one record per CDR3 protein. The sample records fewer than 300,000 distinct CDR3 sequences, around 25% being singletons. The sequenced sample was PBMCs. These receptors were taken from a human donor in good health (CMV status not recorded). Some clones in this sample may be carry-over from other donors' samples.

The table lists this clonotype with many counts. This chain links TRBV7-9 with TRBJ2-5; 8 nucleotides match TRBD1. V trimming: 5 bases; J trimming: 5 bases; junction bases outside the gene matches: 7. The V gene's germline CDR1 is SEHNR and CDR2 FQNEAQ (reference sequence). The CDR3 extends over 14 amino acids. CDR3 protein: CASSIRGRGETQYF. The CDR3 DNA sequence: TGTGCCAGCAGCATCAGGGGGCGCGGGGAGACCCAGTACTTC.

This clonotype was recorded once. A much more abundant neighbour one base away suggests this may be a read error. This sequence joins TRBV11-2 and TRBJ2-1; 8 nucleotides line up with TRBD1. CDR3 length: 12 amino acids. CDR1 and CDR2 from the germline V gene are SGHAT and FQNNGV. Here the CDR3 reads CAILAGGDELFF. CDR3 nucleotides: TGTGCCATCCTGGCAGGGGGCGATGAGCTGTTCTTC.

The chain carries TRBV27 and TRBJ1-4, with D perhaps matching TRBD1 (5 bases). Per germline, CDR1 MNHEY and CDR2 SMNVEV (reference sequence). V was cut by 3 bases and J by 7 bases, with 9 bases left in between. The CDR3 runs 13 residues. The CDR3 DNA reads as TGTGCCAGCAGTTTCCCCGGGGGTGAAAAACTGTTTTTT. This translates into CASSFPGGEKLFF.

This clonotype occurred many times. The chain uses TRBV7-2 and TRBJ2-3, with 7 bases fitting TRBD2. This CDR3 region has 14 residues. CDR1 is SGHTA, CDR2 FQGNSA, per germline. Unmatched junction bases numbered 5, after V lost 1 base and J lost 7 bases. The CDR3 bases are TGTGCCAGCAGCTTAGTGGCGGGGGAGCATACGCAGTATTTT. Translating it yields CASSLVAGEHTQYF.

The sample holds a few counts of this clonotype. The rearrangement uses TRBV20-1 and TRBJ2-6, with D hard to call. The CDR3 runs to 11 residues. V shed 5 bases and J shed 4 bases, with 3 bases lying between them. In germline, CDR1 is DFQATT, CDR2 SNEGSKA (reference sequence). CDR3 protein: CSASGANVLTF. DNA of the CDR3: TGCAGTGCTTCCGGGGCCAACGTCCTGACTTTC.

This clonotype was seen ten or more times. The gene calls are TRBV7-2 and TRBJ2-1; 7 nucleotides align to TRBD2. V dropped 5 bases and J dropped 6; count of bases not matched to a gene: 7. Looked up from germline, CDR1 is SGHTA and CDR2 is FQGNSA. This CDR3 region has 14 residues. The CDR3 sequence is CASSPSWGGNEQFF. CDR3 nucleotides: TGTGCCAGCAGCCCTAGCTGGGGGGGCAATGAGCAGTTCTTC.

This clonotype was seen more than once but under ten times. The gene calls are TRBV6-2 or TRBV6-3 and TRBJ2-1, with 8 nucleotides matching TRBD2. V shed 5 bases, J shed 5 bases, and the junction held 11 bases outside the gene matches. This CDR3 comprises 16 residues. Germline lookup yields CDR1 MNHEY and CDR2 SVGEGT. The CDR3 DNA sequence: TGTGCCAGCAGTGAATTTAGGACTAGCCTAAACAATGAGCAGTTCTTC. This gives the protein CASSEFRTSLNNEQFF.

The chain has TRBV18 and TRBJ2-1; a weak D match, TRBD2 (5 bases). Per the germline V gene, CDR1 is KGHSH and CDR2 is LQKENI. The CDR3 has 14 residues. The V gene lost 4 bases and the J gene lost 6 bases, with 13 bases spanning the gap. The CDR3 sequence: CASSLSGTGNEQFF. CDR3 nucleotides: TGTGCCAGCTCACTATCGGGAACGGGCAATGAGCAGTTCTTC.

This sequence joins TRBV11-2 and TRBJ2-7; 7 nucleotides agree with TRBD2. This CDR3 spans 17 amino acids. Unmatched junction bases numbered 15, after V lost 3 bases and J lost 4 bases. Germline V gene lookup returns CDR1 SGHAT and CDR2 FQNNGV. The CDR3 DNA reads TGTGCCAGCAGCTTGTATACGGGGAGCGGGACGATATACGAGCAGTACTTC. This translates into CASSLYTGSGTIYEQYF.

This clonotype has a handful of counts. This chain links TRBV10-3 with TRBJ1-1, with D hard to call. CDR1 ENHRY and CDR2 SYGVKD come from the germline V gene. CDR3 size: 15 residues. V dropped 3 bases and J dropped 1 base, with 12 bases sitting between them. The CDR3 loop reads CAISDGVGGNTEAFF. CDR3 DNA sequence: TGTGCCATCAGTGACGGGGTCGGCGGGAACACTGAAGCTTTCTTT.

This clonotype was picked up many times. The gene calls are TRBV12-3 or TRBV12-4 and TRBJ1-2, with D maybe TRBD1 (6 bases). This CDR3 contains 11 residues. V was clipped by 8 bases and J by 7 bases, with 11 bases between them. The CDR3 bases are TGTGCCAGCCGCCGGGGGCTTGGCTACACCTTC. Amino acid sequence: CASRRGLGYTF.

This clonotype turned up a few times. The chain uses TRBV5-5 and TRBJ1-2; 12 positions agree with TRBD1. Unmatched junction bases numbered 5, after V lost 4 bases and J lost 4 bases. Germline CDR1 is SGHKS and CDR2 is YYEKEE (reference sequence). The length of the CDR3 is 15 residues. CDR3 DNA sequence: TGTGCCAGCAGCCACCCGGGACAGGGGGCCTATGGCTACACCTTC. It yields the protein CASSHPGQGAYGYTF.

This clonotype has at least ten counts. DNA for the CDR3: TGTGCCAGCAGCTTAGGGCCGGGACAGGGACCCCGCTACGAGCAGTACTTC. Residues: CASSLGPGQGPRYEQYF. The chain carries TRBV7-2 and TRBJ2-7; 9 nucleotides agree with TRBD1. The CDR3 is made up of 17 amino acids. Germline CDR1 SGHTA, CDR2 FQGNSA. V dropped 1 base and J dropped 3; count of bases not matched to a gene: 10.

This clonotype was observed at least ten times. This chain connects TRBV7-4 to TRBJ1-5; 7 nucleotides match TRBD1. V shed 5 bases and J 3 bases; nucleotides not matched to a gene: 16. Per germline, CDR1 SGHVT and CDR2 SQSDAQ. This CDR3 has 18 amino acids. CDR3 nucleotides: TGTGCCAGCAGCGAAGGGAAGTCTAGACAGGGAGACAATCAGCCCCAGCATTTT. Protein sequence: CASSEGKSRQGDNQPQHF.

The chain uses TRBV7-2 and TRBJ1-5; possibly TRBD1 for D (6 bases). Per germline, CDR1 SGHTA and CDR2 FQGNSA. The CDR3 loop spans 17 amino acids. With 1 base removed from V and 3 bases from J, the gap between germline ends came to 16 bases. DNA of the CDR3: TGTGCCAGCAGCTTAGGGTCGGGGGGGCATCACAATCAGCCCCAGCATTTT. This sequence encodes CASSLGSGGHHNQPQHF.

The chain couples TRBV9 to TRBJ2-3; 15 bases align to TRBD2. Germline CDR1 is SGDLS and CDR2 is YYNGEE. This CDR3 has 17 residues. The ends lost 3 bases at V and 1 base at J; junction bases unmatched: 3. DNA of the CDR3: TGTGCCAGCAGCGCTAGGACTAGCGGGGGGGGCACAGATACGCAGTATTTT. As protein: CASSARTSGGGTDTQYF.